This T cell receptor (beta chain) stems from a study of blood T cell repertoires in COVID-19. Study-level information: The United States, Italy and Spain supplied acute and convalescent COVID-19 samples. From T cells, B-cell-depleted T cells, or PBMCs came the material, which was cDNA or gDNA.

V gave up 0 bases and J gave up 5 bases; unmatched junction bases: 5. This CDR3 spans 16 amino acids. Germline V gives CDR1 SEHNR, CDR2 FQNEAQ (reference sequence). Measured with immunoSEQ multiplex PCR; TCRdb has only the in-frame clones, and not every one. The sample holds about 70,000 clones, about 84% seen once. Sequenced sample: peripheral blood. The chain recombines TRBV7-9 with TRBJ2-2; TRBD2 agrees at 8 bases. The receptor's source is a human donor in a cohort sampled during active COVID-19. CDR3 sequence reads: CASSLAGAGATGELFF. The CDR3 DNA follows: TGTGCCAGCAGCTTAGCCGGAGCGGGAGCAACCGGGGAGCTGTTTTTT.